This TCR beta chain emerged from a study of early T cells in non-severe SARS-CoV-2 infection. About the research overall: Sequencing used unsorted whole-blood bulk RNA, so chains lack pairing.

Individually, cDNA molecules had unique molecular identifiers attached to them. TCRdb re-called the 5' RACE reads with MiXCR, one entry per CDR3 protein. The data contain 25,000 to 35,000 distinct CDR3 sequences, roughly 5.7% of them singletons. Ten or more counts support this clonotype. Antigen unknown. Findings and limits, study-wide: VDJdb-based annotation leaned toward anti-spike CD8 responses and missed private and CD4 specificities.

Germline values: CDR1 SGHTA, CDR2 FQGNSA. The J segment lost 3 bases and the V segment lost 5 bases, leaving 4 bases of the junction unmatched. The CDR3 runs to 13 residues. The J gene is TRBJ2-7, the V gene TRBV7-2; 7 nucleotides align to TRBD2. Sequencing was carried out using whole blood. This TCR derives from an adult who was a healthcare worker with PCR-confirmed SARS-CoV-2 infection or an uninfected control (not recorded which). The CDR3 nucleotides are TGTGCCAGCAGCCTCACTAGCGTCTACGAGCAGTACGTC. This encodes CASSLTSVYEQYV.